This entry lists 25 T cell receptor beta chains sequenced from one sample in a study of beta chain features in type 1 diabetes. Expressed TCRB transcripts got sequenced, as all isolated RNA was reverse transcribed. TCRdb keeps only in-frame clones here, not all; method: immunoSEQ multiplex PCR. The sample has fewer than 350,000 clones; about 20% are singletons. Input material: naive CD4+ T cells from blood. These receptors were obtained from a woman in her late teens or twenties in good health.

V gene TRBV30 combines with J gene TRBJ1-5, with a weak D call TRBD1 (6 bases). The CDR3 has 13 amino acids. Germline V gene data show CDR1 as GTSNPN and CDR2 as SVGIG (reference sequence). Trimming cost V 2 bases and J 4 bases, with 9 bases left between them. The CDR3 spells CAWSSGQNQPQHF. DNA of the CDR3: TGTGCCTGGAGTTCCGGACAGAATCAGCCCCAGCATTTT.

This clone was detected a few times. The rearrangement links TRBV4-1 to TRBJ1-2, with TRBD1 as a possible D gene (6 bases). The CDR3 loop spans 16 amino acids. Germline assignment: CDR1 MGHRA and CDR2 YSYEKL. The ends were cut back, 5 bases at V and 7 bases at J, with 23 bases in the middle. CDR3 residues: CASSAPTKGVSSGYTF. The DNA of the CDR3 is TGCGCCAGCAGCGCTCCGACCAAGGGGGTCTCTTCTGGCTACACCTTC.

This clone was detected a few times. V and J are TRBV19 and TRBJ1-2; maybe TRBD1 (5 bases). The CDR3 has 15 residues. The V and J ends lost 8 bases and 7 bases respectively, with 23 bases between them. Germline loops: CDR1 LNHDA, CDR2 SQIVND (reference sequence). CDR3 in amino acids: CASLTLGGATGGYTF. Here the CDR3 DNA reads TGTGCCAGTCTGACCCTGGGGGGAGCAACTGGTGGCTACACCTTC.

The CDR3 nucleotides are TGTGCCAGCAGCTTACTAGCGGAGACCTACGAGCAGTACTTC. Translation gives CASSLLAETYEQYF. This chain connects TRBV7-9 to TRBJ2-7; 7 bases match TRBD2. V shed 2 bases, J shed 2 bases, and the junction held 3 bases outside the gene matches. The length of the CDR3 is 14 residues. From germline, CDR1 is SEHNR and CDR2 FQNEAQ (reference sequence).

This clone was seen a handful of times. V and J are TRBV20-1 and TRBJ1-1; 7 bases are a match to TRBD1. This CDR3 is 11 amino acids long. V lost 2 bases, J lost 14 bases, and 8 bases stayed unmatched. Germline loops: CDR1 DFQATT, CDR2 SNEGSKA (reference sequence). The CDR3 bases are TGCAGTGCTAGACCCGACAGGGTGGGGTTCTTT. As protein: CSARPDRVGFF.

The rearrangement uses TRBV15 and TRBJ2-2, with 7 bases fitting TRBD1. V trimming: 4 bases; J trimming: 5 bases; junction bases outside the gene matches: 7. Germline assignment: CDR1 LNHNV and CDR2 YYDKDF (reference sequence). There are 15 residues in the CDR3. CDR3 in DNA: TGTGCCACCAGCACCCGGGACAGTCCTACCGGGGAGCTGTTTTTT. It yields the protein CATSTRDSPTGELFF.

This clone has a handful of counts. The rearrangement joins TRBV28 to TRBJ2-1; TRBD2 agrees at 7 bases. The germline V gene encodes CDR1 MDHEN and CDR2 SYDVKM. The CDR3 contains 13 residues. V gave up 6 bases and J gave up 6 bases; unmatched junction bases: 5. CDR3 DNA sequence: TGTGCCAGCAGAGGGAGGGCCCCCAATGAGCAGTTCTTC. It codes for CASRGRAPNEQFF.

V is TRBV30 and J is TRBJ1-2, with a tentative D call TRBD1 (6 bases). Trimming shortened V by 4 bases and J by 4 bases, and 10 bases separated the two germline ends. Germline V gene data show CDR1 as GTSNPN and CDR2 as SVGIG (reference sequence). There are 12 residues in the CDR3. This CDR3 is CAWNRVSYGYTF. For the CDR3, the DNA is TGTGCCTGGAACAGGGTGTCCTATGGCTACACCTTC.

This clone was seen a single time. The chain has TRBV18 and TRBJ2-4; D may be TRBD2 (6 bases). V was pared by 6 bases and J by 6 bases, with 15 bases between. The CDR3 spans 14 residues. Germline CDR1 and CDR2: KGHSH and LQKENI. This CDR3 reads CASSYLGGANIQYF. The CDR3 DNA sequence: TGTGCCAGCTCCTACTTGGGGGGAGCAAACATTCAGTACTTC.

The chain is built from TRBV19 and TRBJ2-7, with TRBD1 as a possible D gene (6 bases). This CDR3 has 14 amino acids. V was clipped by 3 bases and J by 5 bases, with 14 bases between them. Germline V gene data show CDR1 as LNHDA and CDR2 as SQIVND (reference sequence). CDR3 nucleotide sequence: TGTGCCAGTAGTATTCAGGGAACAGGGAACGAGCAGTACTTC. As protein: CASSIQGTGNEQYF.

V is TRBV23-1 and J is TRBJ2-3; TRBD2 aligns across 8 bases. TRBV23-1 counts as an open reading frame of uncertain function. V gave up 9 bases and J gave up 4 bases; unmatched junction bases: 9. This CDR3 contains 14 residues. In nucleotides, the CDR3 is TGCGCCAGAGGGGCGGGAGGAGGAGCAGATACGCAGTATTTT. Translating it yields CARGAGGGADTQYF.

The gene calls are TRBV11-2 and TRBJ2-1; a weak D match, TRBD2 (7 bases). This CDR3 has 14 residues. Germline V gene data show CDR1 as SGHAT and CDR2 as FQNNGV. Trimming took off 4 bases at V and 7 bases at J, with 14 bases between the two ends. CDR3 in amino acids: CASSSRGGRNEQFF. The CDR3 coding sequence is TGTGCCAGCAGCTCGAGGGGGGGCCGAAATGAGCAGTTCTTC. Filled out from reference TRBV11-2 and TRBJ2-1, the complete variable domain reads EAGVAQSPRYKIIEKRQSVAFWCNPISGHATLYWYQQILGQGPKLLIQFQNNGVVDDSQLPKDRFSAERLKGVDSTLKIQPAKLEDSAVYLCASSSRGGRNEQFFGPGTRLTVL.

This chain joins TRBV2 and TRBJ1-4, with D perhaps matching TRBD1 (6 bases). The V end was cut by 8 bases, the J end by 5 bases, with 15 bases between. Germline-derived CDR1 and CDR2 are SNHLY and FYNNEI. The CDR3 runs 14 residues. The CDR3 DNA is TGTGCCAGCTCCCCCTTGGGGACAAATGAAAAACTGTTTTTT. It is translated as CASSPLGTNEKLFF.

This clone was detected a few times. The same CDR3 arises from other DNA sequences in this sample as well. The chain joins TRBV30 to TRBJ2-3; TRBD2 matches 7 bases. The CDR3 is 12 amino acids. The ends lost 0 bases at V and 6 bases at J; junction bases unmatched: 0. The germline V gene encodes CDR1 GTSNPN and CDR2 SVGIG (reference sequence). The CDR3 loop reads CAWSVGGDTQYF. CDR3 nucleotides: TGTGCCTGGAGTGTGGGGGGGGATACGCAGTATTTT.

The gene calls are TRBV6-6 and TRBJ2-5, with TRBD1 identical over 7 bases. Trimming took 5 bases from V and 5 from J; bases not matched to a gene: 8. The CDR3 is made up of 14 amino acids. CDR1 MNHNY and CDR2 SVGAGI come from the germline V gene (reference sequence). The CDR3 protein is CASSKTGVIETQYF. CDR3 DNA sequence: TGTGCCAGCAGTAAAACAGGGGTCATCGAGACCCAGTACTTC.

The V gene is TRBV30, the J gene TRBJ1-2; unclear D gene. V was clipped by 3 bases and J by 5 bases, with 7 bases between them. Germline CDR1 and CDR2: GTSNPN and SVGIG (reference sequence). This CDR3 contains 11 residues. CDR3 in amino acids: CAWRTPYGYTF. The DNA of the CDR3 is TGTGCCTGGAGGACTCCTTATGGCTACACCTTC. The complete variable domain, with remaining parts taken from reference TRBV30 and TRBJ1-2, reads SQTIHQWPATLVQPVGSPLSLECTVEGTSNPNLYWYRQAAGRGLQLLFYSVGIGQISSEVPQNLSASRPQDRQFILSSKKLLLSDSGFYLCAWRTPYGYTFGSGTRLTVV.

The chain joins TRBV7-2 to TRBJ1-5; D is unclear. Germline V gene lookup returns CDR1 SGHTA and CDR2 FQGNSA. This CDR3 region has 13 residues. Trimming removed 1 base at V and 4 bases at J, with 5 bases between. CDR3 sequence (DNA): TGTGCCAGCAGCTTAGAGCGTAATCAGCCCCAGCATTTT. It yields the protein CASSLERNQPQHF.

The chain joins TRBV30 to TRBJ2-3; 9 nucleotides match TRBD2. The germline V gene has CDR1 GTSNPN and CDR2 SVGIG (reference sequence). Trimming removed 4 bases from V and 3 bases from J; junction bases left unmatched: 2. The CDR3 length is 13 residues. This CDR3 is CAWIAGGTDTQYF. The CDR3, as DNA: TGTGCCTGGATTGCGGGAGGGACAGATACGCAGTATTTT. The full variable domain, in which reference TRBV30 and TRBJ2-3 provide the parts outside the CDR3, is SQTIHQWPATLVQPVGSPLSLECTVEGTSNPNLYWYRQAAGRGLQLLFYSVGIGQISSEVPQNLSASRPQDRQFILSSKKLLLSDSGFYLCAWIAGGTDTQYFGPGTRLTVL.

In its sample, this clone was seen a few times. V is TRBV4-1 and J is TRBJ2-7; 7 bases map to TRBD1. The germline gives CDR1 MGHRA, CDR2 YSYEKL. The CDR3 consists of 15 residues. Losses at the gene ends were 3 bases for V and 1 base for J; bases not matched to a gene: 6. The CDR3 reads CASSQPGQPSYEQYF. DNA for the CDR3: TGCGCCAGCAGCCAGCCGGGACAGCCATCCTACGAGCAGTACTTC.

This clone came up once. This chain links TRBV30 with TRBJ1-1; D not resolved. Trimming pared 0 bases from V and 2 bases from J, leaving 13 bases between. The CDR3 consists of 15 residues. The germline V gene encodes CDR1 GTSNPN and CDR2 SVGIG (reference sequence). This chain's CDR3 is CAWSVRPGSNTEAFF. For the CDR3, the DNA is TGTGCCTGGAGTGTACGGCCCGGGTCTAACACTGAAGCTTTCTTT.

J is TRBJ1-2 and V is TRBV29-1; tentatively, D is TRBD1 (6 bases). Per the germline V gene, CDR1 is SQVTM and CDR2 is ANQGSEA. This CDR3 is built from 12 residues. V was shortened by 3 bases and J by 6 bases, with 11 bases between the two germline ends. The CDR3 DNA reads TGCAGCGTTGAGACACAGGGAGATGGCTACACCTTC. Its translation: CSVETQGDGYTF.

The V and J genes are TRBV11-3 and TRBJ2-7; a possible D gene is TRBD2 (5 bases). The CDR3 runs 16 residues. Germline lookup yields CDR1 SGHNT and CDR2 YENEEA. V was cut by 5 bases and J by 0 bases, with 17 bases left in between. The DNA of the CDR3 is TGTGCCAGCAGCGCTCGGGGTAGTTTGAGCTCCTACGAGCAGTACTTC. Translating gives CASSARGSLSSYEQYF.

The chain is built from TRBV18 and TRBJ1-2; D remains ambiguous. V lost 6 bases, J lost 3 bases, and 11 bases lay in between. The CDR3 spans 13 residues. Germline values: CDR1 KGHSH, CDR2 LQKENI. The CDR3 nucleotides are TGTGCCAGCTCCCTCGACGCGGACTATGGCTACACCTTC. This gives the protein CASSLDADYGYTF. Looking up the rest from reference TRBV18 and TRBJ1-2 gives the full variable domain: NAGVMQNPRHLVRRRGQEARLRCSPMKGHSHVYWYRQLPEEGLKFMVYLQKENIIDESGMPKERFSAEFPKEGPSILRIQQVVRGDSAAYFCASSLDADYGYTFGSGTRLTVV.

This clone has just a few counts. The genes are TRBV5-4 and TRBJ2-1; 10 bases map to TRBD2. V trimming: 2 bases; J trimming: 4 bases; junction bases outside the gene matches: 6. This CDR3 is 16 amino acids long. Per the germline V gene, CDR1 is SGHNT and CDR2 is YYREEE (reference sequence). CDR3 in amino acids: CASSLVAGGGYNEQFF. The CDR3, as DNA: TGTGCCAGCAGCTTAGTAGCGGGAGGCGGGTACAATGAGCAGTTCTTC.

The rearrangement links TRBV9 to TRBJ2-7; D gene ambiguous. Germline CDR1 and CDR2: SGDLS and YYNGEE. The CDR3 has 14 amino acids. Trimming removed 0 bases at V and 3 bases at J, with 10 bases between. Here the CDR3 DNA reads TGTGCCAGCAGCGTAGGAAACTCTTACTACGAGCAGTACTTC. Translated, it gives CASSVGNSYYEQYF.